A single sample gave rise to the 26 T cell receptor beta chains below, sequenced in a study of cytomegalovirus exposure and HLA in healthy donors. Use of 60 Vbeta and 13 Jbeta primers characterized the PCR. Here immunoSEQ multiplex PCR was the method, and the copy in TCRdb shows in-frame clones only, minus some. The table lists about 200,000 clones. The sample taken for sequencing was PBMCs. Receptors were obtained from a girl aged 2 to 10 in good health and CMV-seropositive.

V is TRBV28 and J is TRBJ2-7; no clear D gene. The V and J ends lost 4 bases and 0 bases respectively, with 7 bases between them. Germline V gene data show CDR1 as MDHEN and CDR2 as SYDVKM. CDR3 length equals 13 residues. The CDR3 DNA follows: TGTGCCAGCAGTTCCGAGCCCTCCTACGAGCAGTACTTC. Amino acid sequence: CASSSEPSYEQYF.

The genes are TRBV4-1 and TRBJ2-5, with 8 bases lining up with TRBD1. Matching the DNA end better, TRBJ2-7 makes the J call doubtful. Germline CDR1 MGHRA, CDR2 YSYEKL. The CDR3 spans 16 residues. Here the CDR3 DNA reads TGCGCCAGCAGCCAAGAAGGACCCAGGACAGGGTACGAGCAGTACTTC. Translated, it gives CASSQEGPRTGYEQYF.

The chain couples TRBV27 to TRBJ2-7; 11 bases align to TRBD2. Germline trimming cut 6 bases from V and 0 bases from J; bases unmatched to any gene: 7. CDR3 length: 16 residues. The germline gives CDR1 MNHEY, CDR2 SMNVEV (reference sequence). The CDR3 DNA follows: TGTGCCAGCAGGGGACTAGCGGAGAAGGGCTCCTACGAGCAGTACTTC. It codes for CASRGLAEKGSYEQYF.

V is TRBV11-2 and J is TRBJ2-5, with D possibly being TRBD1 (6 bases). The ends were cut back, 7 bases at V and 4 bases at J, with 13 bases in the middle. Germline CDR1 is SGHAT and CDR2 is FQNNGV. This CDR3 region has 13 residues. The CDR3 reads CASNFFRGETQYF. CDR3 nucleotide sequence: TGTGCCAGCAACTTTTTCAGGGGAGAGACCCAGTACTTC.

This chain joins TRBV7-3 and TRBJ2-7; D ambiguous. Germline V gene data show CDR1 as SGHTA and CDR2 as FQGTGA. The CDR3 consists of 17 residues. V lost 5 bases and J lost 0, with 20 bases in between. The CDR3 loop reads CASSPYPPKTYSYEQYF. For the CDR3, the DNA is TGTGCCAGCAGCCCATACCCCCCTAAGACTTACTCCTACGAGCAGTACTTC.

This sequence joins TRBV30 and TRBJ1-5; 8 nucleotides line up with TRBD1. Trimming cost V 1 base and J 12 bases; bases outside gene matches: 8. CDR3 length equals 13 residues. CDR1 and CDR2 (germline): GTSNPN, SVGIG (reference sequence). As DNA, the CDR3 is TGTGCCTGGAGTGCGACAGGGGCCGGGGTCCAGCATTTT. Translation: CAWSATGAGVQHF. The whole variable domain, filled in from reference TRBV30 and TRBJ1-5, reads SQTIHQWPATLVQPVGSPLSLECTVEGTSNPNLYWYRQAAGRGLQLLFYSVGIGQISSEVPQNLSASRPQDRQFILSSKKLLLSDSGFYLCAWSATGAGVQHFGDGTRLSIL.

The genes are TRBV15 and TRBJ1-1; D is perhaps TRBD1 (6 bases). Trimming removed 0 bases at V and 4 bases at J, with 15 bases between. CDR1 is LNHNV, CDR2 YYDKDF, per germline (reference sequence). This CDR3 region has 16 residues. The chain's CDR3 is CATSRERGGAGTEAFF. CDR3 nucleotides: TGTGCCACCAGCAGAGAGAGGGGGGGCGCGGGCACTGAAGCTTTCTTT.

The rearrangement joins TRBV11-2 to TRBJ2-3; the D gene is possibly TRBD2 (6 bases). CDR3 size: 16 residues. Per germline, CDR1 SGHAT and CDR2 FQNNGV. V was pared by 1 base and J by 6 bases, with 17 bases between. CDR3 coding DNA: TGTGCCAGCAGCTTAGGACCGCGGGGCTTCCAGGATACGCAGTATTTT. This codes for CASSLGPRGFQDTQYF.

The V call is TRBV7-9, the J call TRBJ1-2; 7 bases are shared with TRBD1. The CDR3 loop spans 17 amino acids. Looked up from germline, CDR1 is SEHNR and CDR2 is FQNEAQ (reference sequence). The ends lost 4 bases at V and 0 bases at J; junction bases unmatched: 11. This chain's CDR3 is CASSSSDRTATNYGYTF. CDR3 bases: TGTGCCAGCAGCTCCTCGGACAGGACGGCGACTAACTATGGCTACACCTTC.

This chain connects TRBV10-3 to TRBJ2-7; possibly TRBD2 for D (6 bases). CDR1 and CDR2 (germline): ENHRY, SYGVKD. Trimming took off 0 bases at V and 0 bases at J, with 12 bases between the two ends. The CDR3 contains 16 residues. CDR3 residues: CAISESLGGSSYEQYF. Written as DNA, the CDR3 is TGTGCCATCAGTGAGTCGCTGGGAGGCAGCTCCTACGAGCAGTACTTC.

The CDR3 sequence: CASSFLSGVNEQFF. Here the CDR3 DNA reads TGTGCCAGCAGCTTCCTTAGCGGGGTCAATGAGCAGTTCTTC. The chain links TRBV5-4 to TRBJ2-1; 8 positions agree with TRBD2. Germline V gives CDR1 SGHNT, CDR2 YYREEE (reference sequence). The V and J ends lost 2 bases and 6 bases, in that order; junction bases with no gene match: 4. CDR3 length: 14 amino acids. Full variable domain (outside the CDR3, taken from reference TRBV5-4 and TRBJ2-1): ETGVTQSPTHLIKTRGQQVTLRCSSQSGHNTVSWYQQALGQGPQFIFQYYREEENGRGNFPPRFSGLQFPNYSSELNVNALELDDSALYLCASSFLSGVNEQFFGPGTRLTVL.

V is TRBV19 and J is TRBJ1-4; D remains ambiguous. V was trimmed by 4 bases and J by 0 bases, leaving 12 bases between them. The length of the CDR3 is 16 residues. Germline V CDR1 and CDR2: LNHDA, SQIVND (reference sequence). CDR3 sequence: CASSKFVGATNEKLFF. In DNA, the CDR3 is TGTGCCAGTAGTAAATTCGTCGGGGCAACTAATGAAAAACTGTTTTTT.

V and J are TRBV15 and TRBJ1-2; D unclear. The CDR3 runs 14 residues. CDR1 is LNHNV and CDR2 is YYDKDF in the germline V gene (reference sequence). The V end was cut by 0 bases, the J end by 1 base, with 6 bases between. CDR3 sequence: CATSRDSGNYGYTF. CDR3 DNA sequence: TGTGCCACCAGCAGAGATTCGGGTAACTATGGCTACACCTTC.

This sequence joins TRBV1 and TRBJ1-1; the table's D call, TRBD1, has no DNA check behind it. TRBV1 is given as a pseudogene. The CDR3 contains 13 residues. The CDR3 region is CTSSQEQNTEAFF. CDR3 nucleotides: TGCACCAGCAGCCAAGAACAGAACACTGAAGCTTTCTTT.

This rearrangement joins TRBV2 to TRBJ2-3, with D possibly TRBD2 on 5 matching bases. This CDR3 contains 13 residues. CDR1 and CDR2 (germline): SNHLY, FYNNEI. The germline V and J ends were trimmed by 6 bases and 5 bases, with 12 bases remaining between them. CDR3 sequence reads: CASSPTGKDTQYF. Written as DNA, the CDR3 is TGTGCCAGCAGCCCGACGGGGAAAGATACGCAGTATTTT. Full variable domain (outside the CDR3, taken from reference TRBV2 and TRBJ2-3): EPEVTQTPSHQVTQMGQEVILRCVPISNHLYFYWYRQILGQKVEFLVSFYNNEISEKSEIFDDQFSVERPDGSNFTLKIRSTKLEDSAMYFCASSPTGKDTQYFGPGTRLTVL.

Here the CDR3 DNA reads TGTGCCAGCAGGACGGAGTCATCCGTGCAGTACTTC. Its protein is CASRTESSVQYF. V and J are TRBV2 and TRBJ2-7, with D uncertain. The germline gives CDR1 SNHLY, CDR2 FYNNEI. V was trimmed by 6 bases and J by 9 bases, leaving 15 bases between them. The CDR3 sequence is 12 residues long.

The gene calls are TRBV13 and TRBJ2-3; no clear D. Per the germline V gene, CDR1 is PRHDT and CDR2 is FYEKMQ (reference sequence). The CDR3 is made up of 13 amino acids. Trimming removed 3 bases at V and 1 base at J, with 5 bases between. Here the CDR3 reads CASSFRGTDTQYF. CDR3 nucleotides: TGTGCCAGCAGCTTCCGGGGCACAGATACGCAGTATTTT.

The chain combines TRBV9 with TRBJ1-2; D is unresolved. Trimming cost V 1 base and J 6 bases, with 4 bases left between them. The CDR3 extends over 11 amino acids. Germline V gives CDR1 SGDLS, CDR2 YYNGEE. The DNA of the CDR3 is TGTGCCAGCAGCGTACGGGATGGCTACACCTTC. Amino acids: CASSVRDGYTF.

This sequence joins TRBV14 and TRBJ1-4; D not resolved. CDR1 and CDR2 (germline): SGHDN, FVKESK. The CDR3 has 14 residues. V lost 3 bases to trimming and J lost 10 bases, with 15 bases between them. The CDR3 protein is CASSQTAHGGKLFF. The DNA for the CDR3 is TGTGCCAGCAGCCAGACCGCACATGGCGGAAAACTGTTTTTT.

Remarks on this clone: This is likely a read error, given that the CDR3 carries no conserved phenylalanine or tryptophan at its end. The V call is TRBV4-2, the J call TRBJ2-4; TRBD2 aligns across 9 bases. The CDR3 consists of 19 residues. CDR1 and CDR2 (germline): LGHNA, YNFKEQ. V dropped 0 bases and J dropped 3; count of bases not matched to a gene: 12. This CDR3 is CASSQDTLAGDIVKNIQYL. The DNA of the CDR3 is TGTGCCAGCAGCCAAGACACCTTAGCGGGAGATATTGTCAAAAACATTCAGTACCTC.

The chain joins TRBV19 to TRBJ2-2; no definite D call. Germline CDR1 and CDR2: LNHDA and SQIVND (reference sequence). Trimming took 6 bases from V and 1 from J, leaving 9 bases between them. The CDR3 contains 14 residues. The CDR3 region has the DNA TGTGCCAGTAGCTGGCCAGGGAACACCGGGGAGCTGTTTTTT. Amino acids: CASSWPGNTGELFF.

The chain links TRBV4-1 to TRBJ1-5; D call uncertain. V was trimmed by 0 bases and J by 7 bases, leaving 7 bases between them. Germline V gene lookup returns CDR1 MGHRA and CDR2 YSYEKL. This CDR3 has 13 amino acids. CDR3 bases: TGCGCCAGCAGCCAAGATGAGTACCAGCCCCAGCATTTT. As protein: CASSQDEYQPQHF.

V usage is TRBV2 and J usage is TRBJ2-3, with TRBD2 matching over 7 bases. This CDR3 comprises 15 residues. Trimming cost V 6 bases and J 0 bases; bases outside gene matches: 6. Germline values: CDR1 SNHLY, CDR2 FYNNEI. The CDR3 DNA reads as TGTGCCAGCAGCGCCGTTAGCGGGAGCACAGATACGCAGTATTTT. This encodes CASSAVSGSTDTQYF.

This chain joins TRBV5-4 and TRBJ2-4; tentative D call: TRBD1 (6 bases). The CDR3 is made up of 12 amino acids. Trimming took 4 bases from V and 13 from J, leaving 15 bases between them. Germline V gives CDR1 SGHNT, CDR2 YYREEE (reference sequence). CDR3 nucleotides: TGTGCCAGCAGCATAGACTATGGACAGCAGTACTTC. Its protein is CASSIDYGQQYF.

This rearrangement joins TRBV27 to TRBJ2-7, with 8 bases lining up with TRBD2. V lost 5 bases to trimming and J lost 4 bases; unmatched junction nucleotides: 16. The CDR3 is 17 amino acids. Germline lookup yields CDR1 MNHEY and CDR2 SMNVEV (reference sequence). CDR3 sequence reads: CASSPMGAGGLLYEQYF. CDR3 in DNA: TGTGCCAGCAGTCCCATGGGCGCGGGGGGTCTCTTGTACGAGCAGTACTTC.

The CDR3 here is CASRWASENYNEQFF. DNA for the CDR3: TGTGCCAGCAGGTGGGCTAGCGAGAATTACAATGAGCAGTTCTTC. The chain couples TRBV27 to TRBJ2-1, with a tentative D call TRBD2 (6 bases). CDR3 size: 15 residues. The V end was cut by 6 bases, the J end by 4 bases, with 16 bases between. Germline-derived CDR1 and CDR2 are MNHEY and SMNVEV (reference sequence).